The T cell receptor (beta chain) under discussion was sequenced for a study of T cell repertoires in cytomegalovirus infection. Note on this clonotype: Its antigen remains unknown.

The V gene's germline CDR1 is LNHNV and CDR2 YYDKDF (reference sequence). This CDR3 has 15 residues. Trimming removed 1 base from V and 7 bases from J, with 14 bases in between. Each CDR3 protein gets one entry after TCRdb re-called the reads with MiXCR. The sample consists of 800,000 to 950,000 distinct CDR3 sequences, 32% of them appearing once. The clonotype originates from a human donor in good health (CMV status not recorded). Some clones in this sample may be carry-over from other donors' samples. The chain couples TRBV15 to TRBJ1-5; no firm D call. The sample was cultured CD8+ T cells from PBMCs, taken from culture after CMV antigen stimulation. The CDR3: CATSRGKQEVQPQHF. CDR3 in DNA: TGTGCCACCAGCAGAGGCAAACAAGAGGTCCAGCCCCAGCATTTT. Full variable domain (rest looked up from reference TRBV15 and TRBJ1-5): DAMVIQNPRYQVTQFGKPVTLSCSQTLNHNVMYWYQQKSSQAPKLLFHYYDKDFNNEADTPDNFQSRRPNTSFCFLDIRSPGLGDTAMYLCATSRGKQEVQPQHFGDGTRLSIL.